This T cell receptor beta chain derives from a study of cytomegalovirus exposure and HLA in healthy donors. Study overall: Drawn from HLA-typed donors, tens of millions of unique TCRs were held in an early data release.

In the PCR, 60 Vbeta and 13 Jbeta primers were used. Only in-frame clones appear in the TCRdb table, and some are missing; sequencing was by immunoSEQ multiplex PCR. This table holds around 140,000 clones, 82% found once. For this clone: Antigen: not known.

Germline V gene sequence: CDR1 MNHEY, CDR2 SMNVEV (reference sequence). This CDR3 contains 17 residues. J gave up 4 bases and V 7 bases, and 12 bases lay outside the gene matches. General study results and limits: There were fewer than 200 TCR beta chains listed as cytomegalovirus-associated.

This receptor was taken from an older woman in good health and CMV-seropositive. The genes are TRBV27 and TRBJ2-7; 14 bases are a match to TRBD2. Sequenced material: PBMCs. CDR3 in DNA: TGTGCCAGCAAAATTATGACTAGCGGGAGGGCCGATTACGAGCAGTACTTC. It is translated as CASKIMTSGRADYEQYF.